This T cell receptor beta chain was identified in a study of CD8 T cells in Susac syndrome. Study context: Patients with Susac syndrome were, at the time of blood collection, therapy-naive, maintained on corticosteroids, or maintained on intravenous immunoglobulin alone.

Random hexamers were used to reverse transcribe the RNA input (about 0.45 to 1 ug). The authors amplified TCR beta CDR3 across 54 Vbeta and 13 Jbeta using immunoSEQ multiplex PCR. TCRdb analysed the immunoSEQ multiplex PCR reads with MiXCR anew, one entry per CDR3 protein. This sample has 150,000 or so distinct CDR3 sequences; 95% to 96% occur once, and the top ten carry 0.12%. V was shortened by 6 bases and J by 4 bases, with 15 bases between the two germline ends. This CDR3 is built from 13 residues. Germline CDR1 reads SQVTM; CDR2 reads ANQGSEA. In this sample, this clonotype turned up once. What it recognizes is unknown. Susac syndrome patients met recently defined diagnostic criteria for definite or probable disease. General observations from the study: In its TCR sequencing and HLA analysis, the study acknowledged that the number of individuals was relatively small.

Input material: CD4+ T cells from PBMCs. This receptor was obtained from a human donor with Susac syndrome. The gene calls are TRBV29-1 and TRBJ1-2; D is unclear. CDR3 sequence: CSVGNGRRYGYTF. The CDR3, as DNA: TGCAGCGTCGGAAATGGACGGCGCTATGGCTACACCTTC.